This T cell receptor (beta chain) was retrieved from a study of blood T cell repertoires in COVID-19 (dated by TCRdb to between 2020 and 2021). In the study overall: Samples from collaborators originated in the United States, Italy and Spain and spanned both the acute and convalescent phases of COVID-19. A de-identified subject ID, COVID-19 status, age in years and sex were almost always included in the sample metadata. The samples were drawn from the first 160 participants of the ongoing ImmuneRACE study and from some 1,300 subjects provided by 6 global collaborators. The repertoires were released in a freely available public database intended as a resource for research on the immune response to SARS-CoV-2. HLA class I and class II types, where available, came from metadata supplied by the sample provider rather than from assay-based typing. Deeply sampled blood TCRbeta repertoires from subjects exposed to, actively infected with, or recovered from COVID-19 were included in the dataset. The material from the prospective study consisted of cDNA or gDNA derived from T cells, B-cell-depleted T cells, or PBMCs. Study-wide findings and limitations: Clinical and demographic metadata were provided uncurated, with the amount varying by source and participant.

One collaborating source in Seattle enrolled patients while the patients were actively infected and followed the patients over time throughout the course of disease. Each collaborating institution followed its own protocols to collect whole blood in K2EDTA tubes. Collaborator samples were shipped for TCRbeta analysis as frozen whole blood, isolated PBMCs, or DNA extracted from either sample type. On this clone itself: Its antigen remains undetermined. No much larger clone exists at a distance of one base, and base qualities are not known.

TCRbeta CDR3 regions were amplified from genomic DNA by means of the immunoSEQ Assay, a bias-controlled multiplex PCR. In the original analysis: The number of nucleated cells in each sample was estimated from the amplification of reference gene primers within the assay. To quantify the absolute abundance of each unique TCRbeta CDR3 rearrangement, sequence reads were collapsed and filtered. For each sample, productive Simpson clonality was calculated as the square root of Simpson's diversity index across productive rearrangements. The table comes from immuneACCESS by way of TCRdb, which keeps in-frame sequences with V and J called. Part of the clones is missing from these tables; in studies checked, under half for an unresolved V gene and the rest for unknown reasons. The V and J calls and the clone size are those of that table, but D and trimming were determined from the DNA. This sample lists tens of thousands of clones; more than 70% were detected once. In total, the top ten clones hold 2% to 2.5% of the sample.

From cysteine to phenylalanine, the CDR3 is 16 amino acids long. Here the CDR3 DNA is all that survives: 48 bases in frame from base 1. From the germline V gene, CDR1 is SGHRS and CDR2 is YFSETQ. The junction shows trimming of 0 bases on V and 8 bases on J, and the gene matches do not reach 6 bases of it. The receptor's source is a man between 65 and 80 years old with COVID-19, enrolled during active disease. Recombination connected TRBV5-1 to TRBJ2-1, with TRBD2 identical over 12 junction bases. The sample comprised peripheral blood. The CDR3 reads CASSLGGLAGFDEQFF. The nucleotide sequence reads TGCGCCAGCAGCTTGGGGGGACTAGCGGGTTTCGATGAGCAGTTCTTC.